This T cell receptor beta chain is drawn from a study of blood T cell repertoires in COVID-19. V gave up 4 bases and J gave up 5 bases; unmatched junction bases: 6. CDR3 length: 14 amino acids. The V gene's germline CDR1 is SGHAT and CDR2 FQNNGV. Sequencing used immunoSEQ multiplex PCR; TCRdb keeps in-frame clones, though not all of them. In the table there are approximately 33,000 clones, roughly three quarters of which are singletons. This clonotype was sampled from an older man with acute or convalescent COVID-19. The sample taken for sequencing was peripheral blood. The chain links TRBV11-2 to TRBJ1-1; TRBD1 aligns across 8 bases. CDR3 sequence: CASSSQGARTEAFF. For the CDR3, the DNA is TGTGCCAGCAGCTCCCAGGGGGCGCGAACTGAAGCTTTCTTT. The whole variable domain, remainder taken from reference TRBV11-2 and TRBJ1-1, is EAGVAQSPRYKIIEKRQSVAFWCNPISGHATLYWYQQILGQGPKLLIQFQNNGVVDDSQLPKDRFSAERLKGVDSTLKIQPAKLEDSAVYLCASSSQGARTEAFFGQGTRLTVV.